The entry below gives a single T cell receptor beta chain sequence along with its context. The data derive from a study of blood T cell repertoires in COVID-19. Study information: The cDNA or gDNA used as material had been derived from T cells, B-cell-depleted T cells, or PBMCs.

The CDR3 has 15 amino acids. The ends were cut back, 2 bases at V and 0 bases at J, with 11 bases in the middle. CDR1 is MNHEY, CDR2 SVGAGI, per germline. Libraries were prepared by immunoSEQ multiplex PCR; TCRdb keeps only in-frame clonotypes and omits some of them. The table has roughly 250,000 clones, 88% seen once. The clonotype was recovered from a woman aged 40 to 50 with acute COVID-19. The chain has TRBV6-5 and TRBJ2-7; D remains ambiguous. The sample consisted of PBMCs or T cells enriched from blood (not recorded which). CDR3 DNA: TGTGCCAGCAGTTACGGGCAGGCAAGCTCCTACGAGCAGTACTTC. The encoded protein is CASSYGQASSYEQYF.